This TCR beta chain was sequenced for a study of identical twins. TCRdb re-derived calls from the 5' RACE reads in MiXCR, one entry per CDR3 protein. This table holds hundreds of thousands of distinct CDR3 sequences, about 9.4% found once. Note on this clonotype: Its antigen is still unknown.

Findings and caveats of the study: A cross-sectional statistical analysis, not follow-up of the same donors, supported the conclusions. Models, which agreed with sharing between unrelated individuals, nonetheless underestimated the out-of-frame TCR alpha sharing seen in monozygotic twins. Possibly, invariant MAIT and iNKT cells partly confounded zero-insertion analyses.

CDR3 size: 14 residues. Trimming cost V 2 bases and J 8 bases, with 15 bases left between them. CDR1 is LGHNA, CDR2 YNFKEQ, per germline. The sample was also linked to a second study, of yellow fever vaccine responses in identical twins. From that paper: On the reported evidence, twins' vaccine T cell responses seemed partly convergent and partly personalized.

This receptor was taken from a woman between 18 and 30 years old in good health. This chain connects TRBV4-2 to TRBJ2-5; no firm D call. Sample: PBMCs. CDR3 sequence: CASSQSSTSETQYF. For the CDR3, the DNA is TGTGCCAGCAGCCAATCATCTACCTCAGAAACCCAGTACTTC.